What follows are 24 T cell receptor beta chains derived from one specimen sequenced in a study of blood T cell repertoires in COVID-19. The protocol was immunoSEQ multiplex PCR, while the TCRdb copy is restricted to in-frame clones and leaves out a portion. Here the sample spans around 430,000 clones, about 87% being singletons. Sequencing was done on a sample of PBMCs or T cells enriched from blood (not recorded which). Source of these receptors: a woman between 50 and 59 years old who had recovered from COVID-19.

The genes are TRBV27 and TRBJ1-6, with no clear D. CDR3 size: 12 residues. Per germline, CDR1 MNHEY and CDR2 SMNVEV (reference sequence). The V end lost 3 bases, the J end lost 8 bases, and 5 bases lay between the germline ends. CDR3 region: CASSFPDSPLHF. For the CDR3, the DNA is TGTGCCAGCAGTTTCCCAGATTCACCCCTCCACTTT.

Notes on this clone: In the same sample, other DNA sequences code for this CDR3. The chain carries TRBV7-9 and TRBJ1-1, with TRBD1 matching 9 bases. The CDR3 spans 15 residues. V lost 0 bases to trimming and J lost 8 bases; unmatched junction nucleotides: 7. Germline V lookup: CDR1 SEHNR, CDR2 FQNEAQ (reference sequence). Written as DNA, the CDR3 is TGTGCCAGCAGCTTAGCTAGACAGGGGGGTACCGAAGCTTTCTTT. Protein sequence: CASSLARQGGTEAFF.

This clone appeared a few times. V and J are TRBV19 and TRBJ1-2; TRBD1 agrees at 8 bases. The CDR3 is 15 amino acids. Germline lookup yields CDR1 LNHDA and CDR2 SQIVND (reference sequence). V lost 5 bases and J lost 6; bases outside the gene matches: 11. The CDR3 loop reads CASSVRTGHSNGYTF. The CDR3 bases are TGTGCCAGTAGTGTCAGGACAGGGCATTCGAATGGCTACACCTTC.

This CDR3 is CASSDPDWYQETQYF. The CDR3 bases are TGTGCCAGCAGTGACCCAGATTGGTACCAAGAGACCCAGTACTTC. The J gene is TRBJ2-5, the V gene TRBV2; no reliable D call. The germline gives CDR1 SNHLY, CDR2 FYNNEI. Trimming took off 3 bases at V and 0 bases at J, with 11 bases between the two ends. This CDR3 contains 15 residues.

The chain joins TRBV11-2 to TRBJ1-1, with 7 nucleotides matching TRBD1. Germline loops: CDR1 SGHAT, CDR2 FQNNGV. The CDR3 totals 13 residues. With V trimmed by 5 bases and J by 7 bases, 7 bases remained unmatched. In DNA, the CDR3 is TGTGCCAGCAGCCTATTAGGGGGCTTTGAAGCTTTCTTT. Translation: CASSLLGGFEAFF.

J is TRBJ2-7 and V is TRBV6-2 or TRBV6-3, with a weak D call TRBD2 (6 bases). This CDR3 has 18 residues. Per the germline V gene, CDR1 is MNHEY and CDR2 is SVGEGT. Trimming shortened V by 2 bases and J by 3 bases, and 23 bases separated the two germline ends. The CDR3 nucleotides are TGTGCCAGCAGTTACCGATCCAGCGGAGGGGCCCCCTACTACGAGCAGTACTTC. As protein: CASSYRSSGGAPYYEQYF.

The chain is built from TRBV2 and TRBJ1-2; unclear D gene. The germline V gene has CDR1 SNHLY and CDR2 FYNNEI. The CDR3 covers 12 residues. The germline V and J ends were trimmed by 8 bases and 6 bases, with 13 bases remaining between them. For the CDR3, the DNA is TGTGCCAGCCACCTAAGTTTGAATGGCTACACCTTC. This sequence encodes CASHLSLNGYTF.

The rearrangement joins TRBV18 to TRBJ2-3; 7 bases are a match to TRBD1. V trimming: 3 bases; J trimming: 3 bases; junction bases outside the gene matches: 6. This CDR3 has 15 amino acids. Per germline, CDR1 KGHSH and CDR2 LQKENI. In nucleotides, the CDR3 is TGTGCCAGCTCACCCAGACAGGGTTCAACAGATACGCAGTATTTT. It is translated as CASSPRQGSTDTQYF.

The rearrangement joins TRBV30 to TRBJ1-6, with 7 bases matching TRBD1. Per germline, CDR1 GTSNPN and CDR2 SVGIG (reference sequence). The CDR3 has 11 amino acids. V gave up 5 bases and J gave up 10 bases; unmatched junction bases: 2. In DNA form, the CDR3 reads TGTGCCTGGGACAGGGAATCACCCCTCCACTTT. It yields the protein CAWDRESPLHF.

The V gene is TRBV7-6, the J gene TRBJ2-7; the match to TRBD1 covers 9 bases. The V gene's germline CDR1 is SGHVS and CDR2 FNYEAQ. The V gene end was trimmed by 4 bases and the J gene end by 6 bases; junction bases not matched to a gene: 13. The CDR3 length is 16 residues. The CDR3 loop reads CASSSELRDRDGEQYF. The CDR3 DNA reads TGTGCCAGCAGCTCCGAACTGAGGGACAGGGACGGCGAGCAGTACTTC.

This chain connects TRBV19 to TRBJ1-1; D gene uncertain. Per the germline V gene, CDR1 is LNHDA and CDR2 is SQIVND (reference sequence). The V end lost 5 bases, the J end lost 4 bases, and 20 bases lay between the germline ends. The CDR3 is 16 residues long. The CDR3 region has the DNA TGTGCCAGTAGTCCGGGTCAACGAGTGGTCCGCACTGAAGCTTTCTTT. Residues: CASSPGQRVVRTEAFF.

The genes are TRBV3-1 (or the pseudogene TRBV3-2) and TRBJ2-5; possibly TRBD2 for D (7 bases). The V gene's germline CDR1 is LGHDT and CDR2 YNNKEL (reference sequence). Trimming shortened V by 4 bases and J by 2 bases, and 17 bases separated the two germline ends. The CDR3 totals 16 residues. CDR3 in amino acids: CASSPIRGGSQETQYF. CDR3 coding DNA: TGTGCCAGCAGCCCGATTCGCGGGGGCTCTCAAGAGACCCAGTACTTC.

The table lists this clone with a count of one. The V and J genes are TRBV5-1 and TRBJ1-1; the D is unclear. The germline CDR1 and CDR2 sequences are SGHRS and YFSETQ. The CDR3 length is 12 residues. The V gene lost 6 bases and the J gene lost 1 base, with 7 bases spanning the gap. The CDR3 loop reads CASTAGNTEAFF. The CDR3 bases are TGCGCCAGCACCGCGGGGAACACTGAAGCTTTCTTT.

V usage is TRBV19 and J usage is TRBJ2-1, with D possibly TRBD1 on 7 matching bases. This CDR3 contains 16 residues. CDR1 is LNHDA, CDR2 SQIVND, per germline (reference sequence). The germline V and J ends were trimmed by 3 bases and 1 base, with 13 bases remaining between them. CDR3 in amino acids: CASSIEQGGSYNEQFF. CDR3 DNA: TGTGCCAGTAGTATCGAGCAGGGGGGTTCCTACAATGAGCAGTTCTTC.

The V and J genes are TRBV7-6 and TRBJ1-1, with D unresolved. Trimming took 1 base from V and 5 from J, leaving 20 bases between them. Germline V gene data show CDR1 as SGHVS and CDR2 as FNYEAQ. CDR3 size: 17 residues. CDR3 sequence reads: CASSLGWASNSGTEAFF. The CDR3 DNA sequence: TGTGCCAGCAGCTTAGGCTGGGCCTCGAACTCGGGAACTGAAGCTTTCTTT.

The gene calls are TRBV7-2 and TRBJ2-7; weak D call: TRBD2 (5 bases). V was shortened by 1 base and J by 0 bases, with 10 bases between the two germline ends. The CDR3 sequence is 15 residues long. From germline, CDR1 is SGHTA and CDR2 FQGNSA. The DNA for the CDR3 is TGTGCCAGCAGCTTAGGGCTAGGGAGCTCCTACGAGCAGTACTTC. Its protein product is CASSLGLGSSYEQYF.

The V and J genes are TRBV28 and TRBJ1-5, with TRBD1 identical over 7 bases. V lost 3 bases, J lost 3 bases, and 2 bases stayed unmatched. There are 14 residues in the CDR3. The germline V gene has CDR1 MDHEN and CDR2 SYDVKM. The DNA for the CDR3 is TGTGCCAGCAGTTTGGGACAGCCCAATCAGCCCCAGCATTTT. Protein product: CASSLGQPNQPQHF.

The chain couples TRBV5-1 to TRBJ1-2, with D hard to call. Per the germline V gene, CDR1 is SGHRS and CDR2 is YFSETQ. Trimming pared 2 bases from V and 1 base from J, leaving 6 bases between. This CDR3 spans 13 amino acids. In nucleotides, the CDR3 is TGCGCCAGCAGCTTTCCTAGTAACTATGGCTACACCTTC. As protein: CASSFPSNYGYTF.

The V and J genes are TRBV4-1 and TRBJ1-5; weak D call: TRBD1 (6 bases). The CDR3 sequence is 16 residues long. The V end was cut by 0 bases, the J end by 0 bases, with 9 bases between. Germline CDR1 reads MGHRA; CDR2 reads YSYEKL. Here the CDR3 DNA reads TGCGCCAGCAGCCAAGAGGGGGGGCATAGCAATCAGCCCCAGCATTTT. Residues: CASSQEGGHSNQPQHF.

This clone was seen only a few times. The chain has TRBV4-1 and TRBJ1-1; perhaps TRBD1 as D (6 bases). V shed 4 bases and J shed 11 bases, with 14 bases lying between them. CDR3 size: 12 residues. Germline CDR1 MGHRA, CDR2 YSYEKL. The CDR3 bases are TGCGCCAGCAGCCTCCAGGGGTTGCGGGCTTTCTTT. It specifies CASSLQGLRAFF.

This rearrangement joins TRBV3-1 (or the pseudogene TRBV3-2) to TRBJ1-2; 7 nucleotides match TRBD1. This CDR3 is 14 amino acids long. Germline-derived CDR1 and CDR2 are LGHDT and YNNKEL (reference sequence). The V segment lost 1 base and the J segment 6 bases; nucleotides outside the gene matches: 5. Here the CDR3 DNA reads TGTGCCAGCAGCCAAGGTGACAGGGCTCATGGCTACACCTTC. Translating gives CASSQGDRAHGYTF.

This clone came up once. The V and J genes are TRBV2 and TRBJ1-1; TRBD1 agrees at 7 bases. This CDR3 region has 12 residues. Unmatched junction bases numbered 4, after V lost 11 bases and J lost 1 base. Germline loops: CDR1 SNHLY, CDR2 FYNNEI. The CDR3 reads CAAGTANTEAFF. The CDR3 DNA reads as TGTGCCGCCGGGACAGCGAACACTGAAGCTTTCTTT.

The CDR3: CATSRDNVVDEQYF. CDR3 DNA: TGTGCCACCAGCAGAGATAACGTAGTGGACGAGCAGTACTTC. The chain couples TRBV15 to TRBJ2-7; D unresolved. The CDR3 runs 14 residues. Germline CDR1 is LNHNV and CDR2 is YYDKDF (reference sequence). V dropped 0 bases and J dropped 5 bases, with 11 bases sitting between them.

This clone came up once. The chain has TRBV7-8 and TRBJ1-1; TRBD1 is a possible D gene (6 bases). Germline assignment: CDR1 SGHVS and CDR2 FQNEAQ. This CDR3 comprises 14 residues. Trimming shortened V by 5 bases and J by 5 bases, and 15 bases separated the two germline ends. For the CDR3, the DNA is TGTGCCAGCAGCACGACCCGCCAGGGGACTGAAGCTTTCTTT. It specifies CASSTTRQGTEAFF.